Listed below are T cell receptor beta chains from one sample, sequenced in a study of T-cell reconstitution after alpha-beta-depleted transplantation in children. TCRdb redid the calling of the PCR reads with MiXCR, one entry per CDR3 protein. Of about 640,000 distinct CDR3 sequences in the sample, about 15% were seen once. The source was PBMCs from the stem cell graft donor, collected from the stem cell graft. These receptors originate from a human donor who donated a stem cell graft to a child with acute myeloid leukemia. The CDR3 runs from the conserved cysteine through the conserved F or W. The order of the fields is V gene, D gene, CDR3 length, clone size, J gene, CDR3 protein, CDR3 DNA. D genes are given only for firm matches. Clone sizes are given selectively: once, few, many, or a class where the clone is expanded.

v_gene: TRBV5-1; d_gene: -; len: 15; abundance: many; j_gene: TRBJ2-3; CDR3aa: CASSLEGRPTDTQYF; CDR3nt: TGCGCCAGCAGCTTGGAGGGCAGGCCCACAGATACGCAGTATTTT
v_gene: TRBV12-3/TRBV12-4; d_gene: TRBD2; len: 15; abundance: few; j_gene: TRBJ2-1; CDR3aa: CASTHSGGPNNEQFF; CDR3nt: TGTGCCAGCACCCATAGCGGGGGGCCTAACAATGAGCAGTTCTTC
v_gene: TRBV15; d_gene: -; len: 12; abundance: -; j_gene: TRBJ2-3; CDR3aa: CATGGARDTQYF; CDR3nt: TGTGCCACAGGCGGGGCCCGGGATACGCAGTATTTT
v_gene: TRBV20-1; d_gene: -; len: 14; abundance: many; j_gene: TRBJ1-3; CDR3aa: CSALGPYSGNTIYF; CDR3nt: TGCAGTGCCCTGGGGCCGTACTCTGGAAACACCATATATTTT
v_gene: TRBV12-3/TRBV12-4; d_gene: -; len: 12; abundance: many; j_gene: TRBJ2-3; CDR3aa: CASRQGTDTQYF; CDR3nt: TGTGCCAGCAGACAGGGAACAGATACGCAGTATTTT
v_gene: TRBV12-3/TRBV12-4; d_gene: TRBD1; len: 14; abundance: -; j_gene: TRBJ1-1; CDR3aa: CASAYRGLVTEAFF; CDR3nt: TGTGCCAGCGCTTACAGGGGGCTGGTCACTGAAGCTTTCTTT
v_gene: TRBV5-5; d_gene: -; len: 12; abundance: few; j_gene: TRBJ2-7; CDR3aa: CASSVTDYEQYF; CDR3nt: TGTGCCAGCAGCGTAACGGACTACGAGCAGTACTTC
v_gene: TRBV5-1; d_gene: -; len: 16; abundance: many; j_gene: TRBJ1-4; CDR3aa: CASSLAAWMENEKLFF; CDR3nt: TGCGCCAGCAGCTTGGCCGCTTGGATGGAGAATGAAAAACTGTTTTTT
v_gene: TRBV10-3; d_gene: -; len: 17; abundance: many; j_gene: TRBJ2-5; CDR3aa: CAIRGHPGNATEETQYF; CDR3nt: TGTGCCATCAGAGGGCATCCGGGAAACGCCACCGAAGAGACCCAGTACTTC
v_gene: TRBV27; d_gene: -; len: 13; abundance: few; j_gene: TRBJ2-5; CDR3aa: CASSPDTGETQYF; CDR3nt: TGTGCCAGCAGTCCTGACACCGGGGAGACCCAGTACTTC
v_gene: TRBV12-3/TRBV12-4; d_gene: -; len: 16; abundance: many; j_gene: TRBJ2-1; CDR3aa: CASSLGTAGRTGEQFF; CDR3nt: TGTGCCAGCAGTTTGGGTACGGCGGGGAGAACTGGTGAGCAGTTCTTC
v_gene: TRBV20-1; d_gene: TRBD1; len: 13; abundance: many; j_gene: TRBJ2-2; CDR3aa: CSAGPQGIGELFF; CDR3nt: TGCAGTGCTGGACCACAGGGGATCGGGGAGCTGTTTTTT
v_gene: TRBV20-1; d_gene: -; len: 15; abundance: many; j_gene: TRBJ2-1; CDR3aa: CSASFSIGSYNEQFF; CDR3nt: TGCAGTGCTAGCTTCTCCATTGGCTCCTACAATGAGCAGTTCTTC
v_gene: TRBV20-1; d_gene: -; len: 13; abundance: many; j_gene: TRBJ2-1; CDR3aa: CSARGSQVNEQFF; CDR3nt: TGCAGTGCTAGAGGGTCGCAAGTGAATGAGCAGTTCTTC
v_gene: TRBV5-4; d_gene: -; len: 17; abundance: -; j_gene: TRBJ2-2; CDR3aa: CASSLGHGRGNTGELFF; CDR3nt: TGTGCCAGCAGCTTGGGCCATGGTCGAGGGAACACCGGGGAGCTGTTTTTT
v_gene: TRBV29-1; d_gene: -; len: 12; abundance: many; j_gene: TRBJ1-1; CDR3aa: CSGGRVNTEAFF; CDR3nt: TGCAGCGGGGGACGGGTGAACACTGAAGCTTTCTTT
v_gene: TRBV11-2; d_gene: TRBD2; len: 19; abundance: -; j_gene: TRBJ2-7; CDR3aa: CASSSPGLAGGSYTYEQYF; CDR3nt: TGTGCCAGCAGCTCGCCGGGACTAGCGGGGGGATCCTACACCTACGAGCAGTACTTC
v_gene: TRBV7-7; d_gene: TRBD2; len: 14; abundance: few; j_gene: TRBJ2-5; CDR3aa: CASSIGTRQETQYF; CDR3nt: TGTGCCAGCAGCATTGGGACTAGACAAGAGACCCAGTACTTC
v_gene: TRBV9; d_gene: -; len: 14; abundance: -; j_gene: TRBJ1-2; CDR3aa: CASSPAGIKGGYTF; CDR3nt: TGTGCCAGCAGCCCAGCAGGGATAAAGGGTGGCTACACCTTC
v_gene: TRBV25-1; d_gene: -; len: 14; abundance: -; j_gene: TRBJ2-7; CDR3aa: CASSEFFSPYEQYF; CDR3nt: TGTGCCAGCAGTGAATTTTTTAGTCCCTACGAGCAGTACTTC
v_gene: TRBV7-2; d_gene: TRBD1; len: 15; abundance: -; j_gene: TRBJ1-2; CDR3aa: CASSLTGTGGLGYTF; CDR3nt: TGTGCCAGCAGCTTAACCGGGACAGGGGGCCTTGGCTACACCTTC
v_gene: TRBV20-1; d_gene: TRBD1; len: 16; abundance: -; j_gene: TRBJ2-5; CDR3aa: CSARRTGSPMGKTQYF; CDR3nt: TGCAGTGCTAGAAGGACAGGATCTCCGATGGGGAAGACCCAGTACTTC
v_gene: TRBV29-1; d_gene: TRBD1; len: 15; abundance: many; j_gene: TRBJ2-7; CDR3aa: CSVTRGTGSTYEQYF; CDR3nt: TGCAGCGTAACCAGGGGGACAGGGTCAACCTACGAGCAGTACTTC
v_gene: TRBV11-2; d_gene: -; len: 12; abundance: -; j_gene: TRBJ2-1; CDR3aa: CASSEGDNEQFF; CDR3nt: TGTGCCAGCAGCGAAGGGGACAATGAGCAGTTCTTC
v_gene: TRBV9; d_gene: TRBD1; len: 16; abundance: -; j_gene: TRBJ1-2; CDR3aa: CASSALGQTRNYGYTF; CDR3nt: TGTGCCAGCAGCGCGCTGGGACAGACTCGCAACTATGGCTACACCTTC
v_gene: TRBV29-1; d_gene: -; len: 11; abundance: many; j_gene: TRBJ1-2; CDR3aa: CSVGSGYGYTF; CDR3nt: TGCAGCGTTGGGTCAGGCTATGGCTACACCTTC
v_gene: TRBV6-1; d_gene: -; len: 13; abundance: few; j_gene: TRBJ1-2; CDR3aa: CASSEGQDYGYTF; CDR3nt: TGTGCCAGCAGTGAAGGGCAGGACTATGGCTACACCTTC
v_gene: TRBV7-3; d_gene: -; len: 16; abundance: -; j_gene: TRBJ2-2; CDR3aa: CASSQTAVYNTGELFF; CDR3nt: TGTGCCAGCAGCCAAACGGCCGTTTATAACACCGGGGAGCTGTTTTTT
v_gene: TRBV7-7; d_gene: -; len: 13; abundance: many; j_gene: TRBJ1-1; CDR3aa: CASSLGENTEAFF; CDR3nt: TGTGCCAGCAGCTTAGGGGAGAACACTGAAGCTTTCTTT
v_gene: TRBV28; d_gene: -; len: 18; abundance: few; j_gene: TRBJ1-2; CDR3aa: CASSLDPGSQGRNYGYTF; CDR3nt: TGTGCCAGCAGTTTAGACCCCGGCTCGCAGGGAAGGAACTATGGCTACACCTTC
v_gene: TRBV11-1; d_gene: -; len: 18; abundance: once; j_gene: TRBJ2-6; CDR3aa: CASSARDRPVSGANVLTF; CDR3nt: TGTGCCAGCAGCGCTAGGGACCGCCCCGTCTCTGGGGCCAACGTCCTGACTTTC
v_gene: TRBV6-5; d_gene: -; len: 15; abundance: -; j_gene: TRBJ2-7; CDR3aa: CASSYSLEGLYEQYF; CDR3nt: TGTGCCAGCAGTTACAGCCTAGAAGGGTTATACGAGCAGTACTTC
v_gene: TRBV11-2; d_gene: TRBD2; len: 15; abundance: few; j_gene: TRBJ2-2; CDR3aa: CASRRTGGAIGELFF; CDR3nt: TGTGCCAGCAGACGTACCGGGGGGGCCATCGGGGAGCTGTTTTTT
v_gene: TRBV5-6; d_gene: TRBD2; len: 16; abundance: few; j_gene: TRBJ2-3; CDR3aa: CASSFTLAGVTDTQYF; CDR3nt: TGTGCCAGCAGCTTTACCCTAGCGGGGGTTACAGATACGCAGTATTTT
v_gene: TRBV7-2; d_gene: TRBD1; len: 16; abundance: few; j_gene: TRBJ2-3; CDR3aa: CASSFFTGGRADTQYF; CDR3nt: TGTGCCAGCAGCTTCTTTACAGGGGGCAGGGCAGATACGCAGTATTTT
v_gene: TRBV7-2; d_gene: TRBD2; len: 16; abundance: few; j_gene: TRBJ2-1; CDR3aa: CASSTFGTSGGNEQFF; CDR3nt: TGTGCCAGCAGCACCTTCGGGACTAGCGGGGGGAATGAGCAGTTCTTC
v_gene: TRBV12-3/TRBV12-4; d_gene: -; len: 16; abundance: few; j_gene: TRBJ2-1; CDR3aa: CASSPGGTSLDDEQFF; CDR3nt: TGTGCCAGCAGTCCGGGTGGGACCTCACTCGACGATGAGCAGTTCTTC
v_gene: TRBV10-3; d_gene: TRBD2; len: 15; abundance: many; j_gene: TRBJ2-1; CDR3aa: CAIGLAGSSYNEQFF; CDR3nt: TGTGCCATCGGACTAGCGGGGAGCTCCTACAATGAGCAGTTCTTC
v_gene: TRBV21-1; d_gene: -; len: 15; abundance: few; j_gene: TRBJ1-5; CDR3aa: CASSTGTTGGQPQHF; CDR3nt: TGTGCCAGCAGTACCGGGACAACCGGAGGTCAGCCCCAGCATTTT
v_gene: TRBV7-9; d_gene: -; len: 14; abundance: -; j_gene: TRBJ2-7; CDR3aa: CASSSFGEMHEQYF; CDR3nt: TGTGCCAGCAGTTCATTTGGGGAAATGCACGAGCAGTACTTC
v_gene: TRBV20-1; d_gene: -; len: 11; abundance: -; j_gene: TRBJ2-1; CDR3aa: CSARFGNEQFF; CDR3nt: TGCAGTGCTAGGTTCGGGAATGAGCAGTTCTTC